This T cell receptor beta chain derives from a study of CD8 T cells in ankylosing spondylitis. V shed 2 bases and J shed 5 bases, with 10 bases lying between them. The CDR3 is 13 residues long. From germline, CDR1 is SGHRS and CDR2 YFSETQ. This clonotype has a count of ten or more. The antigen remains unidentified. Generation of TCR beta libraries employed quantitative 5'-RACE incorporating molecular barcodes. TCRdb re-analysed the 5' RACE reads in MiXCR, keeping a single row per CDR3 protein. The sample gives approximately 340,000 distinct CDR3 sequences, approximately 15% of which show up once; roughly 0.99% is in the top ten. Study conclusions and caveats: Previously reported in reactive arthritis synovial fluid and blood were some of the motif variants. Apparently characteristic of ankylosing spondylitis blood was a TCR beta motif (roughly eight highly homologous variants). Clones tied to disease were said to be significantly enriched in matched ankylosing spondylitis synovial fluid.

The chain uses TRBV5-1 and TRBJ1-1; tentatively, D is TRBD1 (5 bases). Sequencing was performed on blood, either unsorted or a sorted T cell fraction (not recorded which). This sequence was found in a male donor with ankylosing spondylitis or in good health (not recorded which). The CDR3 DNA follows: TGCGCCAGCAGCTTCCAGGGAGAAACTGAAGCTTTCTTT. Amino acid sequence: CASSFQGETEAFF.